The 26 T cell receptor beta chains below come from one sample, sequenced in a study of cytomegalovirus exposure and HLA in healthy donors. A multiplex PCR was run with 60 Vbeta primers and 13 Jbeta primers. Produced via immunoSEQ multiplex PCR; TCRdb's table is partial and in-frame only. This table has around 300,000 clones, 70% to 90% appearing once. Sample: PBMCs. The receptors were sampled from a woman younger than 30 in good health and CMV-seronegative.

J is TRBJ1-2 and V is TRBV28; 7 nucleotides match TRBD1. Germline V gives CDR1 MDHEN, CDR2 SYDVKM. CDR3 size: 13 residues. V lost 10 bases, J lost 8 bases, and 13 bases stayed unmatched. The CDR3 nucleotides are TGTGCCAATTCAGGGGGTCGTACGTTAGGCTACACCTTC. It translates to CANSGGRTLGYTF.

Comments on this clone: At one boundary the junction diverges from the germline segment, which might be a read error. The V gene is TRBV7-9, the J gene TRBJ2-7; perhaps TRBD1 as D (6 bases). The germline V gene has CDR1 SEHNR and CDR2 FQNEAQ (reference sequence). The CDR3 runs to 12 residues. CDR3 in DNA: TGTTCCAGCAGCCAAACAGGGCCCGAGCAGTACTTC. Translated: CSSSQTGPEQYF.

Comments on this clone: Other DNA sequences in the same sample also yield this CDR3. V is TRBV18 and J is TRBJ2-7, with a weak D call TRBD2 (6 bases). There are 12 residues in the CDR3. Germline CDR1 reads KGHSH; CDR2 reads LQKENI. Deletions cut 3 bases from V and 6 bases from J, with 9 bases between. CDR3 in DNA: TGTGCCAGCTCACCGCCGGGGGTCGAGCAGTACTTC. Translation: CASSPPGVEQYF. Using reference TRBV18 and TRBJ2-7 for the parts outside the CDR3, the full variable domain is NAGVMQNPRHLVRRRGQEARLRCSPMKGHSHVYWYRQLPEEGLKFMVYLQKENIIDESGMPKERFSAEFPKEGPSILRIQQVVRGDSAAYFCASSPPGVEQYFGPGTRLTVT.

About this clone itself: This sample includes further DNA sequences coding for the same CDR3. This chain joins TRBV11-2 and TRBJ1-1; D not resolved. V was pared by 1 base and J by 2 bases, with 5 bases between. The CDR3 is 13 residues long. Germline assignment: CDR1 SGHAT and CDR2 FQNNGV. The CDR3 DNA reads as TGTGCCAGCAGCTTAGCGGGAAACACTGAAGCTTTCTTT. Its translation: CASSLAGNTEAFF.

This rearrangement joins TRBV27 to TRBJ2-6; no firm D call. The V and J ends lost 6 bases and 1 base respectively, with 10 bases between them. CDR1 MNHEY and CDR2 SMNVEV come from the germline V gene (reference sequence). The CDR3 length is 15 residues. The CDR3 bases are TGTGCCAGCAGAAAAGTGGAGTCTGGGGCCAACGTCCTGACTTTC. Translating it yields CASRKVESGANVLTF.

The CDR3 DNA reads as TGTGCCAGCAGTCGGACTAGCGGGGTCTACTCTGGGGCCAACGTCCTGACTTTC. This encodes CASSRTSGVYSGANVLTF. V gene TRBV6-4 combines with J gene TRBJ2-6; 12 bases are shared with TRBD2. The CDR3 has 18 amino acids. CDR1 is MRHNA and CDR2 is SNTAGT in the germline V gene. The J segment lost 0 bases and the V segment lost 5 bases, leaving 5 bases of the junction unmatched.

This rearrangement joins TRBV7-2 to TRBJ2-7; D remains unclear. In germline, CDR1 is SGHTA, CDR2 FQGNSA. V dropped 7 bases and J dropped 5 bases, with 24 bases sitting between them. The CDR3 is 16 amino acids. Written as DNA, the CDR3 is TGTGCCAGCACCCTAAGAGGTGTAGTTAGCCCCCACGAGCAGTACTTC. It encodes CASTLRGVVSPHEQYF.

The gene calls are TRBV9 and TRBJ2-7; D unclear. V was pared by 0 bases and J by 7 bases, with 11 bases between. CDR3 length: 13 residues. Germline assignment: CDR1 SGDLS and CDR2 YYNGEE. Here the CDR3 reads CASSVEPFGEQYF. Here the CDR3 DNA reads TGTGCCAGCAGCGTAGAACCCTTCGGGGAGCAGTACTTC.

This clone was observed a few times. The gene calls are TRBV7-9 and TRBJ1-1, with D hard to call. The CDR3 loop spans 13 amino acids. Germline CDR1 SEHNR, CDR2 FQNEAQ (reference sequence). The ends were cut back, 3 bases at V and 3 bases at J, with 8 bases in the middle. The CDR3 sequence is CASSFGVDTEAFF. CDR3 nucleotide sequence: TGTGCCAGCAGCTTCGGGGTTGACACTGAAGCTTTCTTT.

The chain employs TRBV10-2 and TRBJ2-1; 8 bases line up with TRBD2. This CDR3 comprises 15 residues. V shed 8 bases and J 6 bases; nucleotides not matched to a gene: 12. Germline-derived CDR1 and CDR2 are WSHSY and SAAADI. The CDR3 here is CASHRAGALPNEQFF. The CDR3 DNA follows: TGCGCCAGCCACCGAGCGGGGGCCCTCCCCAATGAGCAGTTCTTC.

The genes are TRBV25-1 and TRBJ2-7; D is unresolved. CDR1 and CDR2 from the germline V gene are MGHDK and SYGVNS. Trimming took off 4 bases at V and 0 bases at J, with 10 bases between the two ends. This CDR3 has 14 amino acids. CDR3 coding DNA: TGTGCCAGCAGTGGGGCCGGCAGCTCCTACGAGCAGTACTTC. Its protein is CASSGAGSSYEQYF.

The chain has TRBV7-3 and TRBJ2-3, with D tentatively TRBD2 (7 bases). The CDR3 has 16 residues. Deletions cut 5 bases from V and 2 bases from J, with 17 bases between. The germline gives CDR1 SGHTA, CDR2 FQGTGA. CDR3 sequence reads: CASSPLGGGLTDTQYF. The CDR3, as DNA: TGTGCCAGCAGCCCCCTAGGGGGGGGGCTCACAGATACGCAGTATTTT.

The chain recombines TRBV4-2 with TRBJ2-7; D gene unclear. Germline loops: CDR1 LGHNA, CDR2 YNFKEQ. This CDR3 region has 15 residues. Trimming cost V 0 bases and J 0 bases, with 9 bases left between them. The CDR3 loop is CASSQDTRYSYEQYF. For the CDR3, the DNA is TGTGCCAGCAGCCAAGATACGAGATACTCCTACGAGCAGTACTTC.

The chain employs TRBV2 and TRBJ2-5, with 11 nucleotides matching TRBD2. The V segment lost 4 bases and the J segment 3 bases; nucleotides outside the gene matches: 4. This CDR3 has 15 residues. Germline lookup yields CDR1 SNHLY and CDR2 FYNNEI. CDR3 in amino acids: CASSVTLAGEETQYF. CDR3 sequence (DNA): TGTGCCAGCAGTGTAACACTAGCGGGGGAAGAGACCCAGTACTTC.

This clone occurred a few times. The rearrangement uses TRBV7-9 and TRBJ1-1; unclear D gene. CDR1 and CDR2 (germline): SEHNR, FQNEAQ (reference sequence). The CDR3 has 18 residues. The V gene lost 2 bases and the J gene lost 8 bases, with 27 bases spanning the gap. The CDR3 loop is CASSLKSPAAGGEVEAFF. The DNA of the CDR3 is TGTGCCAGCAGCTTAAAGTCTCCCGCAGCAGGAGGTGAGGTGGAAGCTTTCTTT.

J is TRBJ1-1 and V is TRBV29-1; tentative D call: TRBD1 (5 bases). Trimming shortened V by 6 bases and J by 1 base, and 12 bases separated the two germline ends. The germline CDR1 and CDR2 sequences are SQVTM and ANQGSEA. The CDR3 is made up of 13 amino acids. CDR3 bases: TGCAGCGTCCTGAGCGGGGGGAACACTGAAGCTTTCTTT. Translating it yields CSVLSGGNTEAFF. Supplemented by reference TRBV29-1 and TRBJ1-1, the full variable domain reads SAVISQKPSRDICQRGTSLTIQCQVDSQVTMMFWYRQQPGQSLTLIATANQGSEATYESGFVIDKFPISRPNLTFSTLTVSNMSPEDSSIYLCSVLSGGNTEAFFGQGTRLTVV.

The rearrangement joins TRBV9 to TRBJ2-6, with 7 bases that match TRBD1. CDR1 is SGDLS, CDR2 YYNGEE, per germline. The CDR3 has 17 amino acids. Trimming took 4 bases from V and 4 from J; bases not matched to a gene: 11. This CDR3 reads CASSQERNRGGANVLTF. The CDR3 nucleotides read TGTGCCAGCAGCCAAGAACGAAACAGGGGAGGGGCCAACGTCCTGACTTTC.

This chain links TRBV19 with TRBJ2-2, with D possibly matching TRBD1 (6 bases). V lost 7 bases and J 8 bases, leaving 14 bases between the germline ends. The CDR3 covers 13 residues. The germline V gene encodes CDR1 LNHDA and CDR2 SQIVND (reference sequence). The CDR3 nucleotides read TGTGCCAGTACACAGGGCCTGGCTGGGGAGCTGTTTTTT. Translated: CASTQGLAGELFF. The full variable domain, in which reference TRBV19 and TRBJ2-2 provide the parts outside the CDR3, is DGGITQSPKYLFRKEGQNVTLSCEQNLNHDAMYWYRQDPGQGLRLIYYSQIVNDFQKGDIAEGYSVSREKKESFPLTVTSAQKNPTAFYLCASTQGLAGELFFGEGSRLTVL.

A single count supports this clone. This chain connects TRBV27 to TRBJ2-7; TRBD1 is a possible D gene (5 bases). The V end lost 6 bases, the J end lost 6 bases, and 12 bases lay between the germline ends. The CDR3 has 12 residues. The germline CDR1 and CDR2 sequences are MNHEY and SMNVEV (reference sequence). For the CDR3, the DNA is TGTGCCAGCAGGGGGCCGTATGGCGAGCAGTACTTC. This codes for CASRGPYGEQYF.

The chain links TRBV2 to TRBJ2-7, with D perhaps TRBD1 (6 bases). The V gene's germline CDR1 is SNHLY and CDR2 FYNNEI. The length of the CDR3 is 12 residues. The V gene lost 7 bases and the J gene lost 0 bases, with 7 bases spanning the gap. The DNA for the CDR3 is TGTGCCAGCACACAGGGCTCCTACGAGCAGTACTTC. Amino acids: CASTQGSYEQYF.

Only one count was recorded for this clone. The chain links TRBV5-1 to TRBJ2-7; weak D call: TRBD1 (6 bases). Trimming pared 0 bases from V and 5 bases from J, leaving 12 bases between. Germline lookup yields CDR1 SGHRS and CDR2 YFSETQ. The CDR3 has 14 residues. CDR3 nucleotides: TGCGCCAGCAGCTTGGGCAGGGGTATCGACGAGCAGTACTTC. Translating gives CASSLGRGIDEQYF.

J is TRBJ1-2 and V is TRBV10-1, with TRBD1 matching 7 bases. From germline, CDR1 is WNHNN and CDR2 SYGVQD (reference sequence). This CDR3 region has 13 residues. V lost 2 bases, J lost 5 bases, and 2 bases stayed unmatched. CDR3 residues: CASSEGTEYGYTF. In nucleotides, the CDR3 is TGCGCCAGCAGTGAGGGGACAGAGTATGGCTACACCTTC.

The chain has TRBV7-9 and TRBJ2-5; D remains unclear. The germline CDR1 and CDR2 sequences are SEHNR and FQNEAQ (reference sequence). This CDR3 spans 11 amino acids. Trimming stripped 3 bases from V and 4 bases from J, with 3 bases between. The CDR3 loop is CASSFIETQYF. The CDR3 nucleotides are TGTGCCAGCAGCTTCATAGAGACCCAGTACTTC.

The genes are TRBV15 and TRBJ1-2, with a tentative D call TRBD1 (6 bases). Trimming removed 7 bases from V and 5 bases from J, with 14 bases in between. Germline V lookup: CDR1 LNHNV, CDR2 YYDKDF (reference sequence). The CDR3 consists of 13 residues. CDR3 nucleotides: TGTGCCACCAACCAAGGGGGTGGGTATGGCTACACCTTC. Translating gives CATNQGGGYGYTF.

This clone was counted a single time. The V call is TRBV6-6, the J call TRBJ1-1, with a possible D match to TRBD1 (5 bases). Germline CDR1 reads MNHNY; CDR2 reads SVGAGI (reference sequence). The CDR3 extends over 13 amino acids. The V end lost 6 bases, the J end lost 1 base, and 9 bases lay between the germline ends. The CDR3 region is CASSYDRNTEAFF. As DNA, the CDR3 is TGTGCCAGCAGCTACGACAGGAACACTGAAGCTTTCTTT.

The rearrangement links TRBV4-1 to TRBJ1-5, with D tentatively TRBD1 (5 bases). V lost 0 bases, J lost 0 bases, and 12 bases lay in between. The CDR3 consists of 17 residues. CDR1 is MGHRA, CDR2 YSYEKL, per germline. Written as DNA, the CDR3 is TGCGCCAGCAGCCAAGATCCCAGACAGTATAGCAATCAGCCCCAGCATTTT. Protein sequence: CASSQDPRQYSNQPQHF.